Reported below is one T cell receptor (beta chain). The record originates from a study of blood T cell repertoires in COVID-19. Study processing details: Estimation of nucleated cell counts was performed using reference gene primer amplification. Data came from immunoSEQ multiplex PCR; TCRdb stores just in-frame clones and leaves some out. V and J calls and clone size are given by that table; D and trimming were obtained from the DNA. The sample holds roughly 280,000 clones, over 80% seen once. The germline V gene has CDR1 LGHDT and CDR2 YNNKEL (reference sequence). V was pared by 2 bases and J by 5 bases, with 3 bases of the junction left unmatched. The CDR3 covers 15 residues. Categorization into cohorts depended on clinical history that participants reported.

The rearrangement links TRBV3-1 (or the pseudogene TRBV3-2) to TRBJ1-5; 10 bases match TRBD1. The TCR originated in a woman between 25 and 40 years old with acute COVID-19. Source material: PBMCs or T cells enriched from blood (not recorded which). The CDR3 bases are TGTGCCAGCAGCCAACGACAGGGGGCTTATCAGCCCCAGCATTTT. It yields the protein CASSQRQGAYQPQHF.